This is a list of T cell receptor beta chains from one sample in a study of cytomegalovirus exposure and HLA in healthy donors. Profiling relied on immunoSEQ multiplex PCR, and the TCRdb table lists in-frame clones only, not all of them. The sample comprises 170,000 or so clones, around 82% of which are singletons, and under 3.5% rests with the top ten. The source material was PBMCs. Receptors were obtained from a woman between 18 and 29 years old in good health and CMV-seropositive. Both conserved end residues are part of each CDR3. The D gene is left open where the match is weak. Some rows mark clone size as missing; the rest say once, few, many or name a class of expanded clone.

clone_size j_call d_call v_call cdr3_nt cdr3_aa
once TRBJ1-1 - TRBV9 TGTGCCAGCAGCGCCGAGATGAACACTGAAGCTTTCTTT CASSAEMNTEAFF
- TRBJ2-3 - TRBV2 TGTGCCAGCATACGACACCAGAGCACAGATACGCAGTATTTT CASIRHQSTDTQYF
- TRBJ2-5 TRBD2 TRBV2 TGTGCCAGCAGCTTAAGTGGGGGATTAGCGGGGACCCAGTACTTC CASSLSGGLAGTQYF
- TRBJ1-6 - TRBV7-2 TGTGCCAGCAGCTTAGTAAGAGAGATCAGGGGTAATTCACCCCTCCACTTT CASSLVREIRGNSPLHF
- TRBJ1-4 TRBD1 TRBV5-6 TGTGCCAGCAGCTTGGAGGGACAGGGATTCTCGTCTAATGAAAAACTGTTTTTT CASSLEGQGFSSNEKLFF
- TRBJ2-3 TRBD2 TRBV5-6 TGTGCCAGCAGCCTGGTAGGAAGGACTAGCGGGGGGGCCGCAGATACGCAGTATTTT CASSLVGRTSGGAADTQYF
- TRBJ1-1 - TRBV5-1 TGCGCCAGCAGGGCCCAGGGTCAAAGCACTGAAGCTTTCTTT CASRAQGQSTEAFF
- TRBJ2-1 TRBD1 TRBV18 TGTGCCAGCTCAGCCGGGACAGAGATCAATGAGCAGTTCTTC CASSAGTEINEQFF
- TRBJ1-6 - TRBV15 TGTGCCACCAGGAAAATTAGCTCCTATAATTCACCCCTCCACTTT CATRKISSYNSPLHF
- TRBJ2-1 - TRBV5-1 TGCGCCAGCAGCTTGGCCCGGAATGAGCAGTTCTTC CASSLARNEQFF
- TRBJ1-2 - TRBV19 TGTGCCAGTAGCCGTCCCCCCGAAAGAGACAGGACGTATGGCTACACCTTC CASSRPPERDRTYGYTF